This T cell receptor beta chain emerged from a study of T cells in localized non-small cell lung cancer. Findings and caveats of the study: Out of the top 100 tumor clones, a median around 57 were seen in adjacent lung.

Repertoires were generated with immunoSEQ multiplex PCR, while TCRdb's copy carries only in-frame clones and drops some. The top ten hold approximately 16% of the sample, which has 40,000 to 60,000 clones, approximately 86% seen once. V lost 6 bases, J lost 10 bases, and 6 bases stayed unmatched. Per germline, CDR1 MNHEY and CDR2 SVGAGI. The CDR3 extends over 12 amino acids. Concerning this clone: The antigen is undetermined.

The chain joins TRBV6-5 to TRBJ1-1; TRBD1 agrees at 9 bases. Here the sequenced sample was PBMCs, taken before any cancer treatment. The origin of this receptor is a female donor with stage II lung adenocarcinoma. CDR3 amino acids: CASSIQGARAFF. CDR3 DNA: TGTGCCAGCAGCATACAGGGGGCGAGAGCTTTCTTT.